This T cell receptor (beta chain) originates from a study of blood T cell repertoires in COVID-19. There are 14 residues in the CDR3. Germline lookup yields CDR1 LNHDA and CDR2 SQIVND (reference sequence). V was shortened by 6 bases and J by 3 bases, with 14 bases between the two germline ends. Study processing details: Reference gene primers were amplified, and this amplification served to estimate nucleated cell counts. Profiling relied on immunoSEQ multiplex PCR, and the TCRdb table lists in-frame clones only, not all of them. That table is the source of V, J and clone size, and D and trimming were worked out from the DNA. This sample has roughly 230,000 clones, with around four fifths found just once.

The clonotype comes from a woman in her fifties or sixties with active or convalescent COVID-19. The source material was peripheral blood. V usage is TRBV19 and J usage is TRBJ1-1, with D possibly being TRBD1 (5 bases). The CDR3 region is CASRPTAPDTEAFF. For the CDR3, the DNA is TGTGCCAGTAGACCGACAGCTCCGGACACTGAAGCTTTCTTT.